The entry below describes one T cell receptor beta chain. This sample was taken from a study of neoadjuvant nivolumab and ipilimumab in lung cancer. CDR1 SEHNR and CDR2 FQNEAQ come from the germline V gene (reference sequence). The CDR3 extends over 15 amino acids. With 2 bases removed from V and 0 bases from J, the gap between germline ends came to 9 bases. TCRdb keeps only in-frame clones here, not all; method: immunoSEQ multiplex PCR. The sample has about 3,800 clones, roughly 86% seen once. This TCR came from an adult with non-small cell lung cancer. The specimen was adjacent normal lung tissue, collected after neoadjuvant nivolumab, alone or with ipilimumab, at or shortly before surgery. This sequence joins TRBV7-9 and TRBJ2-3, with a weak D call TRBD1 (5 bases). CDR3 sequence: CASSLRGTSTDTQYF. The CDR3 DNA is TGTGCCAGCAGCTTAAGGGGCACTAGCACAGATACGCAGTATTTT.